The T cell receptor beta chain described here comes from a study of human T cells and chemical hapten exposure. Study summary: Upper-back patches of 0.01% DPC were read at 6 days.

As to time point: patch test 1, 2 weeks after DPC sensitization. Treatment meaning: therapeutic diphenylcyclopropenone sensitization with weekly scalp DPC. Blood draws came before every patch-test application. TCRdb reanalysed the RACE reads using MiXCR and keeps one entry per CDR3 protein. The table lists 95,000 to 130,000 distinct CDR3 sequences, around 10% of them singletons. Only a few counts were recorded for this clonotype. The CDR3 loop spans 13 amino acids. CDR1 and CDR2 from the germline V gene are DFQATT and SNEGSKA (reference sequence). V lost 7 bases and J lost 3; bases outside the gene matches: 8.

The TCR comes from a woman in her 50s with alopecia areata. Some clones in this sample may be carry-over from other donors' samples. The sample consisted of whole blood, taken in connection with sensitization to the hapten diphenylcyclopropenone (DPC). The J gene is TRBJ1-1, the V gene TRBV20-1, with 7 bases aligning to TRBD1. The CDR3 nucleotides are TGCAGTGGCAGGGGGTTCGGGGACACTGAAGCTTTCTTT. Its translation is CSGRGFGDTEAFF.